A selection of T cell receptor beta chains follows, all from one sample in a study. TCRdb reanalysed the 5' RACE reads using MiXCR and keeps one entry per CDR3 protein. The sample holds just over 60,000 distinct CDR3 sequences; around 30% are singletons and the top ten take roughly 2.5%. The sample comprised tumor-infiltrating naive CD4+ T cells sorted from the breast tumor. These receptors originate from a female donor with breast cancer. CDR3s include the opening cysteine and the closing phenylalanine or tryptophan. The D gene is left open where the match is weak. Only part of the rows carry a size: once, few, many, or a class if the clone is expanded.

D: TRBD1
size: .
J: TRBJ1-5
V: TRBV6-1
DNA: TGTGCCAGCAGTGAATTCAGGACAGGGGCATATCAGCCCCAGCATTTT
CDR3: CASSEFRTGAYQPQHF

D: TRBD1
size: .
J: TRBJ1-5
V: TRBV12-3/TRBV12-4
DNA: TGTGCCAGCAGGGACAGGAATAATCAGCCCCAGCATTTT
CDR3: CASRDRNNQPQHF

D: .
size: few
J: TRBJ2-3
V: TRBV5-1
DNA: TGCGCCAGCAGCTTTTCGGGGACCAGATCCCCGGATACGCAGTATTTT
CDR3: CASSFSGTRSPDTQYF

D: TRBD1
size: many
J: TRBJ1-3
V: TRBV28
DNA: TGTGCCAGCACCGGAGGACAGGGGGCCTGGAGAAACACCATATATTTT
CDR3: CASTGGQGAWRNTIYF

D: .
size: few
J: TRBJ1-4
V: TRBV6-1
DNA: TGTGCCAGCAGTGCCTGGAGGGAAAAACTGTTTTTT
CDR3: CASSAWREKLFF

D: TRBD1
size: many
J: TRBJ2-5
V: TRBV12-3/TRBV12-4
DNA: TGTGCCAGCAGTTACAGGGGGACGCAAGAGACCCAGTACTTC
CDR3: CASSYRGTQETQYF

D: .
size: .
J: TRBJ2-4
V: TRBV29-1
DNA: TGCAGCGCAAAGGCATCCAAAAACATTCAGTACTTC
CDR3: CSAKASKNIQYF

D: .
size: medium-sized
J: TRBJ2-5
V: TRBV4-3
DNA: TGCGCCAGCAGCCAAGATCACCGGGCCAGGGAGGAGACCCAGTACTTC
CDR3: CASSQDHRAREETQYF

D: .
size: .
J: TRBJ2-1
V: TRBV7-2
DNA: TGTGCCAGCAGCTTAGCTCTGGGGGCAGGTGAGCAGTTCTTC
CDR3: CASSLALGAGEQFF

D: TRBD2
size: many
J: TRBJ2-3
V: TRBV5-1
DNA: TGCGCCAGCAGCCCCCGGGGGGGCGGAGTAGGAGATACGCAGTATTTT
CDR3: CASSPRGGGVGDTQYF